What follows describes a single T cell receptor (beta chain). Its antigen is not known. The data stem from a study of CD8+ T cells in alopecia areata. At the level of the study: Treated patients were given 5 to 10 mg oral tofacitinib twice daily. General study points: Scalp repertoires also include resident alphabeta T cells from normal skin. Tofacitinib produced a significant decrease in scalp clonality and in expanded CD8+ clones among the top 100.

Reverse transcription of extracted RNA yielded cDNA, which provided the sequencing template. Sequencing was performed with immunoSEQ multiplex PCR; in TCRdb, only in-frame clones are kept and a portion is missing. The sample carries 180,000 or so clones, less than 70% recorded once. CDR3 length: 15 amino acids. V dropped 3 bases and J dropped 6 bases, with 17 bases sitting between them. Germline assignment: CDR1 MGHRA and CDR2 YSYEKL. The sample's treatment: oral pan-JAK inhibitor, 5-10 mg twice daily. Peripheral blood and lesional scalp punch biopsies came from alopecia areata patients. The chain combines TRBV4-1 with TRBJ1-2; D gene ambiguous. The material was CD8+ T cells sorted from blood, obtained at week 24, from a patient treated with tofacitinib. The receptor comes from a human donor with alopecia areata. The CDR3 here is CASSHLAEGKDGYTF. The DNA for the CDR3 is TGCGCCAGCAGCCACCTAGCGGAGGGAAAGGATGGCTACACCTTC.